The present entry profiles one TCR beta chain with its context. Its target is unknown. This sample was taken from a study of OX40 agonist ivuxolimab in advanced cancers. Study outcomes and limitations: Clonal expansion was seen in CD4+ and CD8+ blood T cells by week 6 at 0.1 to 3.0 mg/kg. Mean expanded clone counts were higher in CD8+ than CD4+ T cells. The expanded peripheral T cells' antigen specificity was not determined.

Assay: immunoSEQ multiplex PCR; the TCRdb copy retains only in-frame clones and omits some. Counted here are 45,000 to 50,000 clones, around 85% occurring once; the ten biggest clones make up around half. Per the germline V gene, CDR1 is SEHNR and CDR2 is FQNEAQ (reference sequence). The length of the CDR3 is 15 residues. Deletions cut 1 base from V and 4 bases from J, with 10 bases between. The sequenced sample was CD4+ or CD8+ T cells sorted from blood, obtained in a trial of the OX40 agonist ivuxolimab. The source of this sequence is an adult with an advanced solid tumor such as melanoma, head and neck, liver or kidney cancer. V and J are TRBV7-9 and TRBJ2-2, with unresolved D. The CDR3 loop is CASSLVVGSTGELFF. The CDR3 bases are TGTGCCAGCAGCTTAGTGGTAGGGTCCACCGGGGAGCTGTTTTTT.